This T cell receptor (beta chain) was retrieved from a study of T cells in women clearing cervical HPV infection. Measured with immunoSEQ multiplex PCR; TCRdb has only the in-frame clones, and not every one. This sample lists tens of thousands of clones; its ten largest clones have approximately 6%. The CDR3 consists of 13 residues. Trimming left V 3 bases short and J 1 base short, with 5 bases between. Germline lookup yields CDR1 MNHEY and CDR2 SMNVEV (reference sequence). Dot-blot hybridization genotyped cervical HPV amplified with MY09/MY11 PCR. To note about this clone: Its matching antigen is unknown. The sequenced fragment ends 3 residues before the CDR3 boundary, so the rest is inferred from the germline J gene.

Study-wide findings and caveats: CIN3+ cases had significantly higher TCR richness than controls; evenness did not differ.

The origin of this receptor is a woman between 18 and 75 years old with a cervical HPV16 infection that either progressed to CIN3+ or cleared (not recorded which). The chain carries TRBV27 and TRBJ2-3, with D hard to call. The sample taken for sequencing was blood buffy coat. The CDR3 spells CASSFTRTDTQYF. The part of the CDR3 DNA that was read is TGTGCCAGCAGTTTTACTCGCACAGATACG.